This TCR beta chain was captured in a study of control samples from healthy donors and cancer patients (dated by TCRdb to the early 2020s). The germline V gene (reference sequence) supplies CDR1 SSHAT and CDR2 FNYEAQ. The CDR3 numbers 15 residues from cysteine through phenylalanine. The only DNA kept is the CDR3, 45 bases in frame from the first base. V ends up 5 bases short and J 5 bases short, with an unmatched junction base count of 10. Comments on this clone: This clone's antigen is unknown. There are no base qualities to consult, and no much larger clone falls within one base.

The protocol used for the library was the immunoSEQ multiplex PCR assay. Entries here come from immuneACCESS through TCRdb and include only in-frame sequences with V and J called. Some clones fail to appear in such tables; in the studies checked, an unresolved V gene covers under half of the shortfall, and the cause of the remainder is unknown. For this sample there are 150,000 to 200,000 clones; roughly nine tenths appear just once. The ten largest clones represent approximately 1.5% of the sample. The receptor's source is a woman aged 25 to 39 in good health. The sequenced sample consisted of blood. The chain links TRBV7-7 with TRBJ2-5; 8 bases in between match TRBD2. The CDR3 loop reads CASSPTGTRGETQYF. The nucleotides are TGTGCCAGCAGCCCTACCGGGACTAGGGGGGAGACCCAGTACTTC.